The 5 T cell receptor beta chains below come from one sample, sequenced in a study of T cell responses to AZD1222 COVID-19 vaccine. Clones were sequenced by immunoSEQ multiplex PCR, and TCRdb holds only the in-frame ones, with some missing. The sample consists of 120,000 or so clones, about nine tenths of them appearing once. The sample here was peripheral blood, taken on day 0 of MenACWY control vaccination. The origin of the receptors is an adult in good health.

The genes are TRBV6-5 and TRBJ2-3; the match to TRBD2 covers 8 bases. Germline V CDR1 and CDR2: MNHEY, SVGAGI. The CDR3 runs 15 residues. Unmatched junction bases numbered 4, after V lost 2 bases and J lost 3 bases. CDR3 loop: CASSYRGGETDTQYF. CDR3 nucleotide sequence: TGTGCCAGCAGTTACCGGGGGGGAGAGACAGATACGCAGTATTTT.

The rearrangement uses TRBV7-9 and TRBJ2-7; TRBD2 might be the D (5 bases). The CDR3 length is 12 residues. V lost 6 bases and J 6 bases, leaving 12 bases between the germline ends. Germline V gene sequence: CDR1 SEHNR, CDR2 FQNEAQ (reference sequence). This CDR3 reads CASRSSRGEQYF. DNA for the CDR3: TGTGCCAGCAGATCTTCCCGGGGCGAGCAGTACTTC.

The chain carries TRBV6-6 and TRBJ1-5; D gene uncertain. The germline V gene has CDR1 MNHNY and CDR2 SVGAGI (reference sequence). CDR3 length: 12 residues. Trimming stripped 6 bases from V and 5 bases from J, with 8 bases between. The CDR3: CASSPAHQPQHF. The CDR3 DNA follows: TGTGCCAGCAGCCCCGCGCATCAGCCCCAGCATTTT.

The CDR3 nucleotides read TGTGCCAGCAGCCGACGCCAGGACAGGGCCAATCAGCCCCAGCATTTT. This gives the protein CASSRRQDRANQPQHF. The chain carries TRBV5-5 and TRBJ1-5, with TRBD1 matching 8 bases. Germline-derived CDR1 and CDR2 are SGHKS and YYEKEE (reference sequence). This CDR3 is built from 16 residues. V lost 4 bases and J lost 3; bases outside the gene matches: 9. The entire variable domain, with the rest obtained from reference TRBV5-5 and TRBJ1-5, is as follows: DAGVTQSPTHLIKTRGQQVTLRCSPISGHKSVSWYQQVLGQGPQFIFQYYEKEERGRGNFPDRFSARQFPNYSSELNVNALLLGDSALYLCASSRRQDRANQPQHFGDGTRLSIL.

The V call is TRBV12-3 or TRBV12-4, the J call TRBJ1-2; D not certain. CDR3 length equals 13 residues. The ends were cut back, 7 bases at V and 4 bases at J, with 13 bases in the middle. In DNA form, the CDR3 reads TGTGCCAGCACCCAAAGTTTTTCCTATGGCTACACCTTC. It is translated as CASTQSFSYGYTF.